This record looks at one T cell receptor (beta chain) sequence and its context. The antigen remains undetermined. Using immunoSEQ multiplex PCR, the repertoire was profiled, and TCRdb retains in-frame clones only, with some absent. The table records about 24,000 clones, around four fifths of them present only once. These data belong to a study of vaccination effects on CD4 cells after COVID-19. This CDR3 is 14 amino acids long. Germline assignment: CDR1 MNHEY and CDR2 SVGAGI. The V and J ends lost 5 bases and 2 bases, in that order; junction bases with no gene match: 4. Whole-study results and caveats: Early post-infection timepoints were absent, and convalescent patients were few. Long after vaccination, the clones induced by infection and by vaccine shrank markedly in size.

Viral peptide pools were used in the ViraFEST assay to expand antigen-specific CD4+ T cells, and sequencing came afterward. A roughly ten-day culture period preceded the isolation of CD4+ T cells. The vaccine given was either BNT162b2 or mRNA-1273, in two doses. Among the vaccine recipients, none had a prior SARS-CoV-2 infection, and nucleocapsid antibodies were negative. Here the sequenced sample was CD4+ T cells from PBMCs cultured with SARS-CoV-2 spike peptides, taken after COVID-19 vaccination. V and J are TRBV6-5 and TRBJ2-7; TRBD1 matches 9 bases. The sequence was obtained from a human donor who received a COVID-19 vaccine. CDR3 nucleotide sequence: TGTGCCAGCAGTATCCGGGACAGGGCCTACGAGCAGTACTTC. As protein: CASSIRDRAYEQYF.